Described below is a single T cell receptor (beta chain) sequence and its context. The data were obtained in a study of blood T cell repertoires in COVID-19. Study context: COVID-19 samples from acute and convalescent phases originated in the United States, Italy and Spain. Sources were T cells, B-cell-depleted T cells, or PBMCs; the material itself was cDNA or gDNA.

Original handling: For nucleated cells, counts were estimated from reference gene primer amplification. Libraries were prepared by immunoSEQ multiplex PCR; TCRdb keeps only in-frame clonotypes and omits some of them. V, J and clone size are taken as reported in that table, and D and trimming were inferred from the DNA itself. The profile shows approximately 52,000 clones, 87% of them singletons. The sequenced sample consisted of peripheral blood. The clonotype was recovered from a human donor with active COVID-19. The donor label of this sample is uncertain.

The CDR3 here is CASSTIGTRNTEAFF. CDR3 DNA: TGTGCCAGTAGTACAATCGGGACAAGGAACACTGAAGCTTTCTTT. This sequence joins TRBV19 and TRBJ1-1; D perhaps matches TRBD1 (6 bases). Per germline, CDR1 LNHDA and CDR2 SQIVND (reference sequence). Trimming shortened V by 4 bases and J by 1 base, and 13 bases separated the two germline ends. The CDR3 is 15 residues long.